The T cell receptor (beta chain) described here comes from a study of T cell repertoires in cytomegalovirus infection. In the study overall: Carrying CMV and the relevant HLA type showed in public TCR beta signatures.

Trimming took 0 bases from V and 0 from J; bases not matched to a gene: 1. Germline CDR1 reads SGHNT; CDR2 reads YYREEE (reference sequence). This CDR3 is 16 amino acids long. Overall study results and limits: The ex vivo response was dominated by HLA-C-restricted CMV-specific TCR beta clonotypes. Individuals carrying CMV plus the relevant HLA were identified by cumulative frequency of public TCR beta families.

Note on this clonotype: Its antigen is undetermined.

TCRdb re-analysed the reads in MiXCR, keeping a single row per CDR3 protein. The sample holds over 300,000 distinct CDR3 sequences, about a sixth seen once. The gene calls are TRBV5-4 and TRBJ2-7; TRBD2 matches at 12 bases. Sequenced material: PBMCs. The clonotype comes from a human donor in good health (CMV status not recorded). Some clones in this sample may be carry-over from other donors' samples. CDR3 region: CASSLGLAGDSYEQYF. CDR3 sequence (DNA): TGTGCCAGCAGCTTGGGACTAGCGGGGGACTCCTACGAGCAGTACTTC. The variable domain in full, completed from reference TRBV5-4 and TRBJ2-7, reads ETGVTQSPTHLIKTRGQQVTLRCSSQSGHNTVSWYQQALGQGPQFIFQYYREEENGRGNFPPRFSGLQFPNYSSELNVNALELDDSALYLCASSLGLAGDSYEQYFGPGTRLTVT.